Presented here are 18 T cell receptor beta chains from one specimen sequenced in a study of shared clonotypes between healthy human individuals. Measured with immunoSEQ multiplex PCR; TCRdb has only the in-frame clones, and not every one. Of around 1.9 million clones listed, approximately 94% are singletons. Naive CD8 isolation took CD45RO-negative cells positively selected for CCR7 and excluded terminally differentiated effector memory CD45RA+ cells. Source material: naive CD8+ T cells from PBMCs. Receptors originate from a man between 18 and 35 years old in good health. Some clones in this sample may be carry-over from other donors' samples.

The V gene is TRBV7-9, the J gene TRBJ2-3; tentative D call: TRBD2 (6 bases). This CDR3 spans 16 amino acids. V lost 2 bases and J 6 bases, leaving 18 bases between the germline ends. Germline V gives CDR1 SEHNR, CDR2 FQNEAQ (reference sequence). CDR3 amino acids: CASSLLVAVSTDTQYF. The CDR3, as DNA: TGTGCCAGCAGCTTATTAGTAGCGGTATCCACGGATACGCAGTATTTT.

This chain connects TRBV19 to TRBJ2-1; maybe TRBD1 (6 bases). Germline lookup yields CDR1 LNHDA and CDR2 SQIVND (reference sequence). The CDR3 is made up of 13 amino acids. Trimming removed 5 bases at V and 8 bases at J, with 13 bases between. The CDR3 DNA sequence: TGTGCCAGTAGTTCACAAACAGGGTATGAGCAGTTCTTC. It codes for CASSSQTGYEQFF.

The chain links TRBV27 to TRBJ1-4; 7 bases align to TRBD1. Germline lookup yields CDR1 MNHEY and CDR2 SMNVEV (reference sequence). This CDR3 is built from 14 residues. Germline trimming cut 6 bases from V and 8 bases from J; bases unmatched to any gene: 9. The CDR3 nucleotides read TGTGCCAGCAGGCATACAGGGGTATACGAAAAACTGTTTTTT. This sequence encodes CASRHTGVYEKLFF.

Concerning this clone: The sample has other DNA sequences that encode this CDR3 too. This chain connects TRBV9 to TRBJ2-3; D is perhaps TRBD2 (5 bases). Trimming left V 0 bases short and J 3 bases short, with 5 bases between. From germline, CDR1 is SGDLS and CDR2 YYNGEE. The CDR3 consists of 13 residues. The CDR3 DNA sequence: TGTGCCAGCAGCGTAGGCGGGACAGATACGCAGTATTTT. Amino acids: CASSVGGTDTQYF.

This clone was seen only once. The rearrangement uses TRBV29-1 and TRBJ2-7, with a tentative D call TRBD1 (6 bases). The CDR3 runs to 12 residues. With 3 bases removed from V and 6 bases from J, the gap between germline ends came to 12 bases. In germline, CDR1 is SQVTM, CDR2 ANQGSEA. CDR3 sequence (DNA): TGCAGCGTTGACGCTCAGGGGTCCGAGCAGTACTTC. Translated: CSVDAQGSEQYF.

The J gene is TRBJ2-2, the V gene TRBV4-3; unclear D gene. CDR3 length: 17 residues. Germline V gene lookup returns CDR1 LGHNA and CDR2 YSLEER. V was trimmed by 0 bases and J by 0 bases, leaving 11 bases between them. CDR3 DNA: TGCGCCAGCAGCCAAGACGTGGGCAGGTCGAACACCGGGGAGCTGTTTTTT. This translates into CASSQDVGRSNTGELFF.

The chain uses TRBV27 and TRBJ2-2, with D unclear. The CDR3 spans 14 residues. CDR1 and CDR2 from the germline V gene are MNHEY and SMNVEV (reference sequence). Trimming removed 6 bases at V and 7 bases at J, with 15 bases between. In DNA, the CDR3 is TGTGCCAGCAGCCTCGGGTCGGGCCACGGGGAGCTGTTTTTT. Its translation is CASSLGSGHGELFF.

The chain employs TRBV27 and TRBJ2-1; 9 nucleotides line up with TRBD2. Germline lookup yields CDR1 MNHEY and CDR2 SMNVEV (reference sequence). This CDR3 contains 15 residues. J was trimmed by 8 bases and V by 2 bases; bases with no gene match: 7. Here the CDR3 DNA reads TGTGCCAGCAGTTTAGGCCCCGGGACTAGCCATGAGCAGTTCTTC. Translating it yields CASSLGPGTSHEQFF.

The V gene is TRBV11-2, the J gene TRBJ2-2, with unresolved D. Germline V lookup: CDR1 SGHAT, CDR2 FQNNGV. The CDR3 contains 14 residues. Trimming pared 3 bases from V and 2 bases from J, leaving 7 bases between. This chain's CDR3 is CASSFDYNTGELFF. CDR3 sequence (DNA): TGTGCCAGCAGCTTTGATTATAACACCGGGGAGCTGTTTTTT.

V and J are TRBV25-1 and TRBJ2-5; possibly TRBD2 for D (6 bases). The length of the CDR3 is 15 residues. The germline V and J ends were trimmed by 8 bases and 5 bases, with 21 bases remaining between them. CDR1 MGHDK and CDR2 SYGVNS come from the germline V gene. CDR3 in DNA: TGTGCCAGCGAAGGGCCAGAAGGACTATGGGAGACCCAGTACTTC. The encoded protein is CASEGPEGLWETQYF. The full variable domain, its missing parts supplied by reference TRBV25-1 and TRBJ2-5, is EADIYQTPRYLVIGTGKKITLECSQTMGHDKMYWYQQDPGMELHLIHYSYGVNSTEKGDLSSESTVSRIRTEHFPLTLESARPSHTSQYLCASEGPEGLWETQYFGPGTRLLVL.

V is TRBV28 and J is TRBJ1-2, with 7 nucleotides matching TRBD1. Germline V CDR1 and CDR2: MDHEN, SYDVKM. This CDR3 has 14 residues. V shed 3 bases, J shed 5 bases, and the junction held 6 bases outside the gene matches. The CDR3 nucleotides read TGTGCCAGCAGTTTTGGGACAGCTTTTTATGGCTACACCTTC. This sequence encodes CASSFGTAFYGYTF.

The chain carries TRBV10-3 and TRBJ2-1; possible D gene TRBD1, 5 bases. V was trimmed by 8 bases and J by 7 bases, leaving 15 bases between them. Germline values: CDR1 ENHRY, CDR2 SYGVKD. This CDR3 comprises 13 residues. In nucleotides, the CDR3 is TGTGCCATCGGGGCTCCTACCGTAAATGAGCAGTTCTTC. Amino acids: CAIGAPTVNEQFF.

The J gene is TRBJ2-3, the V gene TRBV7-8; maybe TRBD1 (6 bases). Germline CDR1 reads SGHVS; CDR2 reads FQNEAQ. Deletions cut 5 bases from V and 0 bases from J, with 12 bases between. This CDR3 region has 15 residues. The CDR3 sequence: CASSPYRVSTDTQYF. Written as DNA, the CDR3 is TGTGCCAGCAGCCCATACAGGGTAAGCACAGATACGCAGTATTTT.

This clone was counted once. CDR3 in amino acids: CASSWGQSIYGYTF. DNA of the CDR3: TGTGCCAGCAGCTGGGGACAGTCGATCTATGGCTACACCTTC. The chain recombines TRBV5-6 with TRBJ1-2, with 7 bases matching TRBD1. The junction had 6 bases not matched to a gene; V was cut back by 3 bases and J by 4 bases. Germline V CDR1 and CDR2: SGHDT, YYEEEE. The CDR3 spans 14 residues.

The gene calls are TRBV7-2 and TRBJ1-2; tentative D call: TRBD1 (6 bases). Germline-derived CDR1 and CDR2 are SGHTA and FQGNSA. The CDR3 spans 16 residues. With 6 bases removed from V and 4 bases from J, the gap between germline ends came to 21 bases. The chain's CDR3 is CASRLHQGSEAYGYTF. The CDR3 region has the DNA TGTGCCAGCAGGTTACACCAGGGGAGCGAAGCCTATGGCTACACCTTC.

The chain is built from TRBV7-2 and TRBJ2-5; D may be TRBD2 (5 bases). Trimming pared 2 bases from V and 5 bases from J, leaving 15 bases between. The CDR3 is 15 amino acids. Germline CDR1 and CDR2: SGHTA and FQGNSA. The DNA for the CDR3 is TGTGCCAGCAGCTTATGGTTCGGGGAGTGGGAGACCCAGTACTTC. Encoded protein: CASSLWFGEWETQYF.

The chain employs TRBV5-1 and TRBJ2-7; 10 positions agree with TRBD2. CDR3 length: 15 amino acids. The germline gives CDR1 SGHRS, CDR2 YFSETQ. With 0 bases clipped from V and 5 bases from J, the junction kept 5 bases outside the gene matches. Here the CDR3 reads CASSLASGSRNEQYF. CDR3 in DNA: TGCGCCAGCAGCTTGGCTAGCGGGAGTCGGAACGAGCAGTACTTC.

This sequence joins TRBV19 and TRBJ1-2; no definite D call. This CDR3 comprises 14 residues. The V gene lost 4 bases and the J gene lost 4 bases, with 13 bases spanning the gap. Germline CDR1 and CDR2: LNHDA and SQIVND (reference sequence). For the CDR3, the DNA is TGTGCCAGTAGTACCTCGGCCTGGGGCTATGGCTACACCTTC. Translating gives CASSTSAWGYGYTF.